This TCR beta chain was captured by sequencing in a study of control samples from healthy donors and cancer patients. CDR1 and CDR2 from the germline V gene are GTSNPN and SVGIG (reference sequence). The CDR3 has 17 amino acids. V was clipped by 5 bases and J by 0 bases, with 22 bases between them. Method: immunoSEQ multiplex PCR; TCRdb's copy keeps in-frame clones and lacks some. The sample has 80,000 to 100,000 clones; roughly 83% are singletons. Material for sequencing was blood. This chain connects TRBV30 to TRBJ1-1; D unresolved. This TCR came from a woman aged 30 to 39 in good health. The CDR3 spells CAWGPHWQILVNTEAFF. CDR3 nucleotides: TGTGCCTGGGGCCCCCACTGGCAAATCCTTGTGAACACTGAAGCTTTCTTT.